In this sample, the clone carrying this T cell receptor (beta chain) turned up a few times. Its specificity is unknown. The germline V and J ends were trimmed by 8 bases and 0 bases, with 20 bases remaining between them. The germline CDR1 and CDR2 sequences are SGHAT and FQDESV (reference sequence). The CDR3 is made up of 16 amino acids. The sample is drawn from a study of CD8+CD57+ T cells in acquired aplastic anemia. Study context: Recorded DNA amounts for sorted CD4+ and CD8+ cells had an average of around 3.4 ug. Where healthy donors were concerned, CD4+ cells averaged about 11 million reads. Study results and caveats: Comparison of patients with controls identified some 29 shared CD8+ CDR3 sequences. Patients did not significantly differ from controls in CD8+ Simpson's diversity.

TCR beta VDJ and CDR3 profiles were obtained from a genomic DNA template. TCRdb re-called the reads with MiXCR, one entry per CDR3 protein. Of about 110,000 distinct CDR3 sequences in the sample, 50% to 65% were seen once. Sequencing used sorted CD4+, CD8+, or CD8+CD57+ T cells (not recorded which) from PBMCs. This TCR was recovered from a human donor in good health, serving as a control. This chain joins TRBV11-1 and TRBJ2-7; D may be TRBD2 (6 bases). CDR3 in amino acids: CASSPPGTALSYEQYF. CDR3 nucleotide sequence: TGTGCCAGCTCACCTCCCGGGACTGCCCTCTCCTACGAGCAGTACTTC. Variable domain in full (rest from reference TRBV11-1 and TRBJ2-7): EAEVAQSPRYKITEKSQAVAFWCDPISGHATLYWYRQILGQGPELLVQFQDESVVDDSQLPKDRFSAERLKGVDSTLKIQPAELGDSAMYLCASSPPGTALSYEQYFGPGTRLTVT.